These 9 T cell receptor beta chains were all obtained from the same sample, sequenced in a study of PD-1 blockade in mismatch repair-deficient tumors (TCRdb year 2017). Library preparation used the immunoSEQ multiplex PCR assay. Not all clones reach the TCRdb copy of this immuneACCESS table, which keeps in-frame sequences only. Checked studies attribute under half of the gap to unresolved V genes and leave the rest unexplained. The sample table holds 80,000 to 130,000 clones, of which 65% to 85% were seen once. Approximately 6.8% of the sample belongs to the ten largest clones. The sample in question was peripheral blood, obtained roughly 35 weeks after starting pembrolizumab. The receptors come from an adult with mismatch repair-deficient cancer.

The chain has TRBV9 and TRBJ1-3, with D possibly TRBD1 on 5 matching bases. The CDR3 loop spans 14 amino acids. CDR1 and CDR2 (germline): SGDLS, YYNGEE. Trimming cost V 6 bases and J 0 bases, with 10 bases left between them. The CDR3 nucleotides read TGTGCCAGCACGAAAGGGGACTCTGGAAACACCATATATTTT. It translates to CASTKGDSGNTIYF.

This clone has more than one count but fewer than ten. The chain links TRBV2 to TRBJ1-2; D remains unclear. Germline-derived CDR1 and CDR2 are SNHLY and FYNNEI. Deletions cut 7 bases from V and 0 bases from J, with 6 bases between. This CDR3 contains 12 residues. Here the CDR3 DNA reads TGTGCCAGCAAGTATACTAACTATGGCTACACCTTC. Its protein product is CASKYTNYGYTF. Together with reference TRBV2 and TRBJ1-2, the CDR3 gives the full variable domain: EPEVTQTPSHQVTQMGQEVILRCVPISNHLYFYWYRQILGQKVEFLVSFYNNEISEKSEIFDDQFSVERPDGSNFTLKIRSTKLEDSAMYFCASKYTNYGYTFGSGTRLTVV.

The chain uses TRBV9 and TRBJ2-7, with 9 bases fitting TRBD2. Germline-derived CDR1 and CDR2 are SGDLS and YYNGEE. The junction had 12 bases not matched to a gene; V was cut back by 2 bases and J by 6 bases. The CDR3 sequence is 16 residues long. The CDR3 region has the DNA TGTGCCAGCAGCGTGGCTAGCGGGACCCCTAAGGCCGAGCAGTACTTC. Amino acids: CASSVASGTPKAEQYF.

V usage is TRBV2 and J usage is TRBJ2-2; 13 positions agree with TRBD2. This CDR3 has 16 residues. V dropped 11 bases and J dropped 3; count of bases not matched to a gene: 9. The germline gives CDR1 SNHLY, CDR2 FYNNEI. CDR3 DNA sequence: TGTGCCCGGTCGACTAGCGGGAGGACGGACACCGGGGAGCTGTTTTTT. Encoded protein: CARSTSGRTDTGELFF.

The chain links TRBV11-3 to TRBJ2-1; 10 bases map to TRBD1. CDR1 is SGHNT, CDR2 YENEEA, per germline. This CDR3 has 17 amino acids. V shed 5 bases and J 0 bases; nucleotides not matched to a gene: 7. CDR3: CASSPGTGVSSYNEQFF. The CDR3 nucleotides are TGTGCCAGCAGCCCGGGGACAGGGGTTAGCTCCTACAATGAGCAGTTCTTC.

V and J are TRBV9 and TRBJ1-5; the D gene is possibly TRBD1 (6 bases). The V gene lost 4 bases and the J gene lost 7 bases, with 18 bases spanning the gap. The CDR3 is 15 amino acids. Looked up from germline, CDR1 is SGDLS and CDR2 is YYNGEE. CDR3 region: CASSREGGASQPQHF. The CDR3 DNA is TGTGCCAGCAGCAGGGAGGGGGGGGCAAGCCAGCCCCAGCATTTT.

The gene calls are TRBV5-1 and TRBJ2-3, with 12 bases identical to TRBD2. Germline CDR1 reads SGHRS; CDR2 reads YFSETQ. The V gene end was trimmed by 2 bases and the J gene end by 3 bases; junction bases not matched to a gene: 7. The CDR3 is made up of 17 amino acids. The CDR3 DNA follows: TGCGCCAGCAGCTTTGGCGCTAGCGGGAGGGAGACAGATACGCAGTATTTT. This encodes CASSFGASGRETDTQYF.

The gene calls are TRBV29-1 and TRBJ1-5; D ambiguous. V was cut by 3 bases and J by 0 bases, with 6 bases left in between. The CDR3 covers 13 residues. In germline, CDR1 is SQVTM, CDR2 ANQGSEA. CDR3: CSVEVSSNQPQHF. The CDR3 region has the DNA TGCAGCGTTGAGGTTAGTAGCAATCAGCCCCAGCATTTT.

The rearrangement links TRBV5-1 to TRBJ2-1, with D perhaps given as TRBD1 or TRBD2 (5 bases each). Germline V CDR1 and CDR2: SGHRS, YFSETQ. Trimming took off 4 bases at V and 7 bases at J, with 21 bases between the two ends. This CDR3 has 16 residues. The CDR3 DNA reads as TGCGCCAGCAGCGAAGGGTGGGGGAGCGACCTAAATGAGCAGTTCTTC. This encodes CASSEGWGSDLNEQFF. The full variable domain, completed using reference TRBV5-1 and TRBJ2-1, is KAGVTQTPRYLIKTRGQQVTLSCSPISGHRSVSWYQQTPGQGLQFLFEYFSETQRNKGNFPGRFSGRQFSNSRSEMNVSTLELGDSALYLCASSEGWGSDLNEQFFGPGTRLTVL.